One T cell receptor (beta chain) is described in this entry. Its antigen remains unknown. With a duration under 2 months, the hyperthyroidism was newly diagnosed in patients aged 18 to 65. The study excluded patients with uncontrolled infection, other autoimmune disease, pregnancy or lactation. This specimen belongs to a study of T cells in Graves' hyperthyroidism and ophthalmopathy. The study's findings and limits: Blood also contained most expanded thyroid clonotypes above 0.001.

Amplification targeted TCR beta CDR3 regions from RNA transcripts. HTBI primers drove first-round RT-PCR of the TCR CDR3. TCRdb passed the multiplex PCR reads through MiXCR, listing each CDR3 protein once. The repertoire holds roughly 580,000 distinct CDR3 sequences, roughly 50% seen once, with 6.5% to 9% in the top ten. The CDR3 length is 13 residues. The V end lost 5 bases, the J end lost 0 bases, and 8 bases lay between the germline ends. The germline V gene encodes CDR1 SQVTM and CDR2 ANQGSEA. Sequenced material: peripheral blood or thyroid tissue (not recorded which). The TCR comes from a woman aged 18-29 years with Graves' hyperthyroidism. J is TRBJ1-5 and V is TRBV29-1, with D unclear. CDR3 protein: CSVQSYSNQPQHF. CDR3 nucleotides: TGCAGCGTTCAAAGTTATAGCAATCAGCCCCAGCATTTT. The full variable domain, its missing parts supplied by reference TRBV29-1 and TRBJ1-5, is SAVISQKPSRDICQRGTSLTIQCQVDSQVTMMFWYRQQPGQSLTLIATANQGSEATYESGFVIDKFPISRPNLTFSTLTVSNMSPEDSSIYLCSVQSYSNQPQHFGDGTRLSIL.